A single sample gave rise to the 20 T cell receptor beta chains below, sequenced in a study of OX40 agonist ivuxolimab in advanced cancers. TCRdb keeps only in-frame clones here, not all; method: immunoSEQ multiplex PCR. The repertoire holds about 56,000 clones, with about 93% as singletons. Sample: CD4+ or CD8+ T cells sorted from blood, taken in a trial of the OX40 agonist ivuxolimab. The receptors were sampled from an adult with an advanced solid tumor such as melanoma, head and neck, liver or kidney cancer.

Here the CDR3 DNA reads TGTGCCAGCAGCCCGGCAATAGTCGAGCAGTTCTTC. It codes for CASSPAIVEQFF. This sequence joins TRBV11-2 and TRBJ2-1; D is uncertain. The CDR3 has 12 residues. The V gene's germline CDR1 is SGHAT and CDR2 FQNNGV. V was shortened by 5 bases and J by 10 bases, with 12 bases between the two germline ends.

This sequence joins TRBV4-1 and TRBJ2-7; D is unclear. This CDR3 region has 13 residues. Per germline, CDR1 MGHRA and CDR2 YSYEKL. The V and J ends lost 3 bases and 4 bases respectively, with 10 bases between them. The CDR3 DNA follows: TGCGCCAGCAGCCAGGGCCCTCGGTACGAGCAGTACTTC. This encodes CASSQGPRYEQYF.

This chain joins TRBV28 and TRBJ1-5; D unclear. V lost 1 base and J 1 base, leaving 14 bases between the germline ends. The germline V gene encodes CDR1 MDHEN and CDR2 SYDVKM. The CDR3 has 17 amino acids. DNA of the CDR3: TGTGCCAGCAGTTTATACCCCCGGGAAGGGAGCAATCAGCCCCAGCATTTT. It is translated as CASSLYPREGSNQPQHF.

The DNA for the CDR3 is TGTGCCAGCAGCCGCAACACTGGACAGCAGTACTCTGGGGCCAACGTCCTGACTTTC. It is translated as CASSRNTGQQYSGANVLTF. This sequence joins TRBV7-2 and TRBJ2-6; maybe TRBD1 (6 bases). The length of the CDR3 is 19 residues. Trimming stripped 5 bases from V and 0 bases from J, with 20 bases between. Germline assignment: CDR1 SGHTA and CDR2 FQGNSA. The full variable domain, with the rest looked up from reference TRBV7-2 and TRBJ2-6, is GAGVSQSPSNKVTEKGKDVELRCDPISGHTALYWYRQSLGQGLEFLIYFQGNSAPDKSGLPSDRFSAERTGGSVSTLTIQRTQQEDSAVYLCASSRNTGQQYSGANVLTFGAGSRLTVL.

The chain carries TRBV4-3 and TRBJ2-1, with D unresolved. This CDR3 has 14 amino acids. V was trimmed by 4 bases and J by 1 base, leaving 8 bases between them. Germline loops: CDR1 LGHNA, CDR2 YSLEER. The CDR3 DNA is TGCGCCAGCAGCCCCGGTCTGTCCTACAATGAGCAGTTCTTC. As protein: CASSPGLSYNEQFF.

The chain carries TRBV7-9 and TRBJ2-7; no reliable D call. Deletions cut 5 bases from V and 4 bases from J, with 6 bases between. CDR1 and CDR2 (germline): SEHNR, FQNEAQ (reference sequence). The CDR3 totals 11 residues. CDR3 coding DNA: TGTGCCAGCAGCGGATGGTACGAGCAGTACTTC. Protein product: CASSGWYEQYF.

The chain employs TRBV5-4 and TRBJ1-1; D not certain. The CDR3 runs 13 residues. V was pared by 1 base and J by 5 bases, with 9 bases between. Per germline, CDR1 SGHNT and CDR2 YYREEE (reference sequence). The CDR3 sequence is CASSLSVVTEAFF. CDR3 coding DNA: TGTGCCAGCAGCTTGAGTGTAGTTACTGAAGCTTTCTTT.

The chain has TRBV19 and TRBJ2-1; 7 nucleotides agree with TRBD1. V gave up 3 bases and J gave up 3 bases; unmatched junction bases: 2. Germline loops: CDR1 LNHDA, CDR2 SQIVND (reference sequence). The CDR3 covers 14 residues. In DNA form, the CDR3 reads TGTGCCAGTAGTATGGGACAGAACTACAATGAGCAGTTCTTC. Residues: CASSMGQNYNEQFF.

The genes are TRBV2 and TRBJ1-2; a weak D match, TRBD1 (6 bases). V dropped 4 bases and J dropped 2 bases, with 14 bases sitting between them. CDR3 size: 15 residues. Germline loops: CDR1 SNHLY, CDR2 FYNNEI. This CDR3 reads CASSAWGDNNYGYTF. The CDR3 DNA reads as TGTGCCAGCAGTGCCTGGGGGGACAACAACTATGGCTACACCTTC.

The chain couples TRBV2 to TRBJ2-4, with 8 bases matching TRBD2. From germline, CDR1 is SNHLY and CDR2 FYNNEI. The CDR3 runs 17 residues. Germline trimming cut 3 bases from V and 0 bases from J; bases unmatched to any gene: 7. The CDR3 bases are TGTGCCAGCAGTGAGGCTGGACTAGCTCTAGCCAAAAACATTCAGTACTTC. Translated, it gives CASSEAGLALAKNIQYF.

In DNA form, the CDR3 reads TGTGCCAGCAGTCTCGGGACGGACCAAGAGACCCAGTACTTC. The encoded protein is CASSLGTDQETQYF. This chain uses TRBV27 with TRBJ2-5; possibly TRBD1 or TRBD2 for D (5 bases each). The germline CDR1 and CDR2 sequences are MNHEY and SMNVEV (reference sequence). V lost 5 bases, J lost 0 bases, and 10 bases lay in between. The CDR3 length is 14 residues.

This chain links TRBV7-9 with TRBJ2-7, with unresolved D. The CDR3 is 14 amino acids. The germline gives CDR1 SEHNR, CDR2 FQNEAQ (reference sequence). The V gene lost 6 bases and the J gene lost 5 bases, with 17 bases spanning the gap. The CDR3 DNA follows: TGTGCCAGCAGGGTAGACTCTCGCTACCACGAGCAGTACTTC. Residues: CASRVDSRYHEQYF.

The chain joins TRBV28 to TRBJ2-5, with D perhaps TRBD2 (5 bases). This CDR3 region has 14 residues. The germline gives CDR1 MDHEN, CDR2 SYDVKM. The germline V and J ends were trimmed by 3 bases and 5 bases, with 13 bases remaining between them. The CDR3 DNA follows: TGTGCCAGCAGTTTTTACGTATCGGGGGAGACCCAGTACTTC. Translated, it gives CASSFYVSGETQYF.

The chain is built from TRBV10-3 and TRBJ2-5; 9 positions match TRBD2. CDR1 and CDR2 (germline): ENHRY, SYGVKD. V shed 3 bases, J shed 2 bases, and the junction held 1 base outside the gene matches. The CDR3 totals 14 residues. DNA of the CDR3: TGTGCCATCAGTGACGCGGGAGGGCAAGAGACCCAGTACTTC. This sequence encodes CAISDAGGQETQYF.

The chain uses TRBV27 and TRBJ1-4, with a tentative D call TRBD1 (6 bases). Germline CDR1 MNHEY, CDR2 SMNVEV (reference sequence). V shed 8 bases and J shed 3 bases, with 10 bases lying between them. CDR3 length: 13 amino acids. This CDR3 is CASFDRPNEKLFF. In DNA, the CDR3 is TGTGCCAGCTTTGACAGGCCTAATGAAAAACTGTTTTTT.

The sample holds a few counts of this clone. CDR3 in DNA: TGTGCCTGGAGCATCCGGGCCTGGGGAGAGACCCAGTACTTC. As protein: CAWSIRAWGETQYF. V usage is TRBV30 and J usage is TRBJ2-5; no firm D call. CDR1 is GTSNPN, CDR2 SVGIG, per germline (reference sequence). V lost 3 bases, J lost 4 bases, and 15 bases lay in between. This CDR3 comprises 14 residues.

The J gene is TRBJ1-3, the V gene TRBV2; D remains unclear. The CDR3 totals 15 residues. CDR1 SNHLY and CDR2 FYNNEI come from the germline V gene. Trimming pared 5 bases from V and 1 base from J, leaving 12 bases between. DNA for the CDR3: TGTGCCAGCAGTCGAACTGGGGTATCTGGAAACACCATATATTTT. This encodes CASSRTGVSGNTIYF. The complete variable domain, with remaining parts taken from reference TRBV2 and TRBJ1-3, reads EPEVTQTPSHQVTQMGQEVILRCVPISNHLYFYWYRQILGQKVEFLVSFYNNEISEKSEIFDDQFSVERPDGSNFTLKIRSTKLEDSAMYFCASSRTGVSGNTIYFGEGSWLTVV.

V usage is TRBV28 and J usage is TRBJ2-2; 7 nucleotides align to TRBD2. From germline, CDR1 is MDHEN and CDR2 SYDVKM. The CDR3 contains 15 residues. The V segment lost 4 bases and the J segment 6 bases; nucleotides outside the gene matches: 8. CDR3 sequence (DNA): TGTGCCAGCAGTTCTCGCGGGAGATTGGCCGGGGAGCTGTTTTTT. This sequence encodes CASSSRGRLAGELFF.

The V gene is TRBV9, the J gene TRBJ2-2; D is unclear. The V and J ends lost 0 bases and 5 bases respectively, with 8 bases between them. This CDR3 spans 14 amino acids. CDR1 and CDR2 from the germline V gene are SGDLS and YYNGEE. The CDR3 loop is CASSVAYRTGELFF. CDR3 DNA sequence: TGTGCCAGCAGCGTAGCTTACCGGACCGGGGAGCTGTTTTTT.

This rearrangement joins TRBV28 to TRBJ2-7; 7 bases are a match to TRBD2. The J segment lost 0 bases and the V segment lost 10 bases, leaving 9 bases of the junction unmatched. The CDR3 covers 14 residues. The V gene's germline CDR1 is MDHEN and CDR2 SYDVKM. As DNA, the CDR3 is TGTGCCACGGGAGAAGCGGGGAGCTCCTACGAGCAGTACTTC. This codes for CATGEAGSSYEQYF. Together with reference TRBV28 and TRBJ2-7, the CDR3 gives the full variable domain: DVKVTQSSRYLVKRTGEKVFLECVQDMDHENMFWYRQDPGLGLRLIYFSYDVKMKEKGDIPEGYSVSREKKERFSLILESASTNQTSMYLCATGEAGSSYEQYFGPGTRLTVT.